This entry describes one T cell receptor beta chain. Its antigen remains unknown. The data originate from a study of cytomegalovirus exposure and HLA in healthy donors. Sequencing used immunoSEQ multiplex PCR; TCRdb keeps in-frame clones, though not all of them. The repertoire has a few hundred thousand clones, over 80% of them found once; the top ten carry around 15%. Study-wide points: A later analysis found first-cohort TCR clusters tended to co-occur in the 120 validation repertoires. Testing in vitro showed a few CMV-associated chains specific for CMV antigens.

Between the trimmed V and J ends, which lost 7 bases and 4 bases, there was a span of 7 bases. The germline V gene encodes CDR1 SNHLY and CDR2 FYNNEI. CDR3 length: 11 residues. The receptor was isolated from a woman in her 30s in good health and CMV-seropositive. The rearrangement joins TRBV2 to TRBJ1-2, with D uncertain. Sequenced material: PBMCs. The CDR3 spells CASIPAYGYTF. Written as DNA, the CDR3 is TGTGCCAGCATCCCCGCCTATGGCTACACCTTC.